A single sample gave rise to the 15 T cell receptor beta chains below, sequenced in a study of technical replicates of blood from several donors. The table came from immunoSEQ multiplex PCR; TCRdb's copy has only in-frame clones and leaves some out. The repertoire consists of roughly 14,000 clones, with 85% to 90% occurring once and the leading ten covering around 11%. The sample comprised PBMCs. These receptors were taken from a human donor in good health.

The chain combines TRBV5-1 with TRBJ2-2; 8 bases agree with TRBD1. The trim removed 5 bases at V and 6 bases at J, leaving 6 bases unmatched. The CDR3 sequence is 14 residues long. CDR1 is SGHRS, CDR2 YFSETQ, per germline. The CDR3 reads CASSPDREAGELFF. The CDR3 DNA reads as TGCGCCAGCAGTCCGGACAGGGAGGCCGGGGAGCTGTTTTTT.

The chain is built from TRBV6-5 and TRBJ2-5, with 8 bases lining up with TRBD1. The V gene end was trimmed by 0 bases and the J gene end by 1 base; junction bases not matched to a gene: 4. Germline loops: CDR1 MNHEY, CDR2 SVGAGI. This CDR3 contains 16 residues. The CDR3 spells CASSYSFGQGQETQYF. The CDR3 DNA reads as TGTGCCAGCAGTTACTCCTTCGGACAGGGCCAAGAGACCCAGTACTTC.

This clone was counted a single time. CDR3 region: CASSLGLAGAGNEQFF. CDR3 coding DNA: TGTGCCAGCAGCTTGGGTCTAGCGGGAGCGGGAAATGAGCAGTTCTTC. This chain joins TRBV5-4 and TRBJ2-1, with 10 positions matching TRBD2. The CDR3 length is 16 residues. Trimming removed 0 bases from V and 7 bases from J; junction bases left unmatched: 7. The germline V gene encodes CDR1 SGHNT and CDR2 YYREEE (reference sequence). Drawing the rest from reference TRBV5-4 and TRBJ2-1, the complete variable domain is ETGVTQSPTHLIKTRGQQVTLRCSSQSGHNTVSWYQQALGQGPQFIFQYYREEENGRGNFPPRFSGLQFPNYSSELNVNALELDDSALYLCASSLGLAGAGNEQFFGPGTRLTVL.

This chain connects TRBV7-3 to TRBJ2-7; no definite D call. This CDR3 has 13 amino acids. Germline loops: CDR1 SGHTA, CDR2 FQGTGA. V was shortened by 2 bases and J by 3 bases, with 8 bases between the two germline ends. The CDR3 loop is CASSLFQDYEQYF. For the CDR3, the DNA is TGTGCCAGCAGCTTATTTCAGGACTACGAGCAGTACTTC.

The chain carries TRBV14 and TRBJ1-2; no reliable D call. The germline V gene encodes CDR1 SGHDN and CDR2 FVKESK. The CDR3 is 13 amino acids. Trimming removed 1 base from V and 8 bases from J, with 11 bases in between. The CDR3 region is CASSQVSGFGYTF. Here the CDR3 DNA reads TGTGCCAGCAGCCAAGTGTCGGGGTTCGGCTACACCTTC.

This chain links TRBV10-3 with TRBJ1-1; possibly TRBD1 for D (5 bases). CDR1 and CDR2 (germline): ENHRY, SYGVKD. Trimming removed 4 bases from V and 4 bases from J, with 10 bases in between. The CDR3 is 13 residues long. Here the CDR3 DNA reads TGTGCCATCAGTGGTACAGGATCCACTGAAGCTTTCTTT. Translating gives CAISGTGSTEAFF.

The chain has TRBV27 and TRBJ2-7, with 7 bases aligning to TRBD1. CDR1 MNHEY and CDR2 SMNVEV come from the germline V gene (reference sequence). This CDR3 has 16 residues. Trimming at V came to 0 bases and at J to 4 bases, leaving 9 bases not matched to a gene. DNA for the CDR3: TGTGCCAGCAGTTTATCCCAACAGGGGCCAGGTTACGAGCAGTACTTC. It specifies CASSLSQQGPGYEQYF.

The chain employs TRBV5-1 and TRBJ1-5; D not certain. Trimming stripped 0 bases from V and 3 bases from J, with 4 bases between. CDR3 length: 13 residues. Germline CDR1 reads SGHRS; CDR2 reads YFSETQ. CDR3 nucleotides: TGCGCCAGCAGCTTGGAACTCAATCAGCCCCAGCATTTT. Amino acids: CASSLELNQPQHF. Full variable domain (outside the CDR3, taken from reference TRBV5-1 and TRBJ1-5): KAGVTQTPRYLIKTRGQQVTLSCSPISGHRSVSWYQQTPGQGLQFLFEYFSETQRNKGNFPGRFSGRQFSNSRSEMNVSTLELGDSALYLCASSLELNQPQHFGDGTRLSIL.

The chain couples TRBV28 to TRBJ1-1; the D gene is possibly TRBD1 (6 bases). Per germline, CDR1 MDHEN and CDR2 SYDVKM. CDR3 length: 14 amino acids. Trimming took 7 bases from V and 1 from J, leaving 13 bases between them. Written as DNA, the CDR3 is TGTGCCAGCAACCCGGGACATGAGAACACTGAAGCTTTCTTT. Its translation is CASNPGHENTEAFF.

The chain couples TRBV1 to TRBJ2-7; TRBD2, as called in the table, went unchecked against the DNA. TRBV1 is a known pseudogene. This CDR3 is built from 14 residues. The DNA for the CDR3 is TGCACCAGCAGCCCTAGCGGGACCTTCTACGAGCAGTACTTC. This encodes CTSSPSGTFYEQYF.

V gene TRBV5-1 combines with J gene TRBJ2-7; 12 bases agree with TRBD2. The junction had 12 bases not matched to a gene; V was cut back by 4 bases and J by 10 bases. From germline, CDR1 is SGHRS and CDR2 YFSETQ. The CDR3 loop spans 15 amino acids. CDR3 in amino acids: CASSGSLAGGSEQYF. The CDR3 bases are TGCGCCAGCAGCGGTTCACTAGCGGGAGGAAGTGAACAGTACTTC.

This sequence joins TRBV10-1 and TRBJ2-1; 13 positions agree with TRBD2. The junction had 7 bases not matched to a gene; V was cut back by 7 bases and J by 10 bases. Germline V gene sequence: CDR1 WNHNN, CDR2 SYGVQD (reference sequence). This CDR3 region has 14 residues. The CDR3 DNA reads TGCGCCAGCACACCCGGGACTAGCGGGAAAGAGCAGTTCTTC. It translates to CASTPGTSGKEQFF.

The chain links TRBV13 to TRBJ2-1; D might be TRBD2 (6 bases). CDR1 and CDR2 (germline): PRHDT, FYEKMQ (reference sequence). This CDR3 is 19 amino acids long. V lost 1 base and J 2 bases, leaving 21 bases between the germline ends. The CDR3 nucleotides are TGTGCCAGCAGCTTAGCCCCGGGAGTAGGCGGATTGACCTACAATGAGCAGTTCTTC. It specifies CASSLAPGVGGLTYNEQFF.

In this sample, this clone turned up a few times. The CDR3 sequence is CASSGTGFRTGELFF. The CDR3, as DNA: TGTGCCAGCAGCGGAACAGGGTTTCGAACCGGGGAGCTGTTTTTT. This chain links TRBV9 with TRBJ2-2; TRBD1 might be the D (6 bases). The CDR3 covers 15 residues. V was pared by 3 bases and J by 5 bases, with 14 bases between. CDR1 is SGDLS, CDR2 YYNGEE, per germline.

The V gene is TRBV10-3, the J gene TRBJ2-1; 12 bases are shared with TRBD2. Trimming removed 1 base from V and 6 bases from J; junction bases left unmatched: 1. Per the germline V gene, CDR1 is ENHRY and CDR2 is SYGVKD. The CDR3 runs 15 residues. The CDR3 here is CAISEWTSGTNEQFF. The CDR3 DNA follows: TGTGCCATCAGTGAGTGGACTAGCGGGACCAATGAGCAGTTCTTC.